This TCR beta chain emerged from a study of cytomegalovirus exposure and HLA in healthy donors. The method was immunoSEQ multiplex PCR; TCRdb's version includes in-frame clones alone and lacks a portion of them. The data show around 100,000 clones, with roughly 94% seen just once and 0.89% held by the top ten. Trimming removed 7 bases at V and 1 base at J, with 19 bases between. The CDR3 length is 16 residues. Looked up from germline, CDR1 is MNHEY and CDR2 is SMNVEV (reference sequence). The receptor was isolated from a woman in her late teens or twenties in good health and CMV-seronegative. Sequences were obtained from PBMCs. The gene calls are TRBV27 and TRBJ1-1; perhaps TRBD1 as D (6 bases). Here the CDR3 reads CASNSMTGTPNTEAFF. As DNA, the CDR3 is TGTGCCAGCAACTCCATGACCGGGACACCGAACACTGAAGCTTTCTTT.